The T cell receptor (beta chain) described here comes from a study of blood T cell repertoires in COVID-19. Study overall: COVID-19 samples from acute and convalescent phases originated in the United States, Italy and Spain. PBMCs, B-cell-depleted T cells, or T cells were the source of the cDNA or gDNA that made up the material.

Under the authors' procedure: Amplified reference gene primers provided the basis for estimating nucleated cell counts. Libraries were prepared by immunoSEQ multiplex PCR; TCRdb keeps only in-frame clonotypes and omits some of them. The V and J calls and clone size come from that table; D and trimming were worked out from the DNA. The profile shows 45,000 to 60,000 clones, roughly 86% of them singletons. This clone appeared once. This CDR3 comprises 14 residues. V lost 1 base, J lost 2 bases, and 0 bases stayed unmatched. Germline assignment: CDR1 SGHRS and CDR2 YFSETQ. Sequenced sample: peripheral blood. This rearrangement joins TRBV5-1 to TRBJ2-1, with TRBD1 matching 7 bases. The TCR sequence derives from a man aged 60-69 years with active or convalescent COVID-19. The CDR3 protein is CASSLTGAYNEQFF. The CDR3 DNA is TGCGCCAGCAGCTTGACAGGGGCCTACAATGAGCAGTTCTTC.